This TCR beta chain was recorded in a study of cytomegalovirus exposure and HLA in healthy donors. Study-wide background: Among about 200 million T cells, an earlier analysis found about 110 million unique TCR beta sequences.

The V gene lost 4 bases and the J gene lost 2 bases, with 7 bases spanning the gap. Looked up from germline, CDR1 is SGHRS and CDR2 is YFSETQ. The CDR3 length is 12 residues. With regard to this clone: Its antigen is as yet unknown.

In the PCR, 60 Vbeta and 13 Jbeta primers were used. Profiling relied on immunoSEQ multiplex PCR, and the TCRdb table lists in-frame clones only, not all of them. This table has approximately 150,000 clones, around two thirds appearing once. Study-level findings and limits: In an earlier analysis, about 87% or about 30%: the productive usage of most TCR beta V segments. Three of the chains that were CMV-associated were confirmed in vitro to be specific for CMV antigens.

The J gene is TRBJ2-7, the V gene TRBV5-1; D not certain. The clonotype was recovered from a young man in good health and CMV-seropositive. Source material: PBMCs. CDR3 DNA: TGCGCCAGCAGCCAACAACCCTACGAGCAGTACTTC. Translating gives CASSQQPYEQYF.